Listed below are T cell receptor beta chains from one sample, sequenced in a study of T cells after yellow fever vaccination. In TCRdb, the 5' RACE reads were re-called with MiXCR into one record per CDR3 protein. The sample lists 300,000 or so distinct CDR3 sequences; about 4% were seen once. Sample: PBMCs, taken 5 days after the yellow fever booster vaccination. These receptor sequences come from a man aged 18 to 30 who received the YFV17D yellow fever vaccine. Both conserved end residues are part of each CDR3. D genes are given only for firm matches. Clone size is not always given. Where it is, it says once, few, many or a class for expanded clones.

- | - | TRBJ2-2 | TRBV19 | CATGVWGAWSGELFF | TGTGCCACCGGAGTATGGGGGGCCTGGTCCGGGGAGCTGTTTTTT
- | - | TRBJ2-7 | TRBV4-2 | CASSQGDWTYEQYF | TGTGCCAGCAGCCAAGGGGACTGGACCTACGAGCAGTACTTC
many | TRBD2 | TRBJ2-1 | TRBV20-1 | CSARDPSGVTPDEQFF | TGCAGTGCTAGAGACCCTAGCGGGGTCACCCCCGATGAGCAGTTCTTC
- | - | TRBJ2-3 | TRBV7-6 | CASSSGLQGRTDTQYF | TGTGCCAGCAGCTCCGGCTTGCAGGGCCGCACAGATACGCAGTATTTT
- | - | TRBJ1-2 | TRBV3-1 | CASSQEGGSGLIYGYTF | TGTGCCAGCAGCCAAGAAGGCGGCTCGGGGCTAATCTATGGCTACACCTTC
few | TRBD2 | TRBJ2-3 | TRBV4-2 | CASSQDRGAAGGMADTQYF | TGTGCCAGCAGCCAAGATAGGGGTGCGGCGGGGGGGATGGCAGATACGCAGTATTTT
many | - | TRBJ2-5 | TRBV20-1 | CSARDWSGSETQYF | TGCAGTGCTAGAGATTGGTCGGGGTCAGAGACCCAGTACTTC
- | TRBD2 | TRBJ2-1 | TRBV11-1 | CASSHSQRGGYEQFF | TGTGCCAGCAGCCACTCCCAACGGGGGGGCTATGAGCAGTTCTTC
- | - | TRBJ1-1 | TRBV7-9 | CASSLARRVNTEAFF | TGTGCCAGCAGCTTAGCCCGTCGTGTGAACACTGAAGCTTTCTTT
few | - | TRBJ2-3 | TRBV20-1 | CSAPLWEAADTQYF | TGCAGTGCTCCTCTATGGGAAGCCGCAGATACGCAGTATTTT
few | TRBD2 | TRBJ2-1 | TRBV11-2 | CASGLVHNEQFF | TGTGCCAGTGGACTAGTTCACAATGAGCAGTTCTTC
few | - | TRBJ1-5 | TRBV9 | CASSVGGGRNQPQHF | TGTGCCAGCAGCGTAGGGGGAGGGAGGAATCAGCCCCAGCATTTT
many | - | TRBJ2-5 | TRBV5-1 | CASSLLDPSETQYF | TGCGCCAGCAGCCTATTGGACCCGTCGGAGACCCAGTACTTC
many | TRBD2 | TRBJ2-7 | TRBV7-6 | CASSPSGSSYEQYF | TGTGCCAGCAGCCCTAGCGGAAGCTCCTACGAGCAGTACTTC
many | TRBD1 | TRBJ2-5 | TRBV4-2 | CASSPTGTAQETQYF | TGTGCCAGCAGCCCCACCGGGACAGCCCAAGAGACCCAGTACTTC
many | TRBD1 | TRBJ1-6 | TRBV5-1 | CASSLPGQGDSPLHF | TGCGCCAGCAGCTTACCGGGACAGGGGGATTCACCCCTCCACTTT
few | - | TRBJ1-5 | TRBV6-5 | CASSPGSGGYQPQHF | TGTGCCAGCAGCCCGGGTTCGGGAGGGTATCAGCCCCAGCATTTT
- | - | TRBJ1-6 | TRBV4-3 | CASSQDFASGSPLHF | TGCGCCAGCAGCCAAGATTTCGCCTCGGGTTCACCCCTCCACTTT
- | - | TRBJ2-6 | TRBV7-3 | CASSLTAGFGANVLTF | TGTGCCAGCAGCTTAACAGCAGGGTTCGGGGCCAACGTCCTGACTTTC
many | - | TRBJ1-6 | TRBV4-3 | CASSQSLRGADSPLHF | TGCGCCAGCAGCCAATCCTTGAGGGGGGCGGACTCACCCCTCCACTTT
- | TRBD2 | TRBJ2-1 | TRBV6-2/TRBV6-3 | CASSSRRGVPYNEQFF | TGTGCCAGCAGTTCTCGGCGGGGGGTCCCCTACAATGAGCAGTTCTTC
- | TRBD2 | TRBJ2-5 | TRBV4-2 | CASSQAGGWQETQYF | TGTGCCAGCAGCCAAGCGGGGGGGTGGCAAGAGACCCAGTACTTC
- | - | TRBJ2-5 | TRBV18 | CASSPPPRAETQYF | TGTGCCAGCTCACCACCGCCCAGGGCTGAGACCCAGTACTTC
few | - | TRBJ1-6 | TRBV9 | CASSVGGDPPPLHF | TGTGCCAGCAGCGTAGGCGGGGACCCACCACCCCTCCACTTT
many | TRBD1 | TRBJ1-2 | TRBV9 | CASSTGQGVGYTF | TGTGCCAGCAGCACTGGACAGGGCGTTGGCTACACCTTC
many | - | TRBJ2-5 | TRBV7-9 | CASSLPPEGQETQYF | TGTGCCAGCAGCTTACCGCCGGAAGGCCAAGAGACCCAGTACTTC
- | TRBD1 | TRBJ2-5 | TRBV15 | CATSRDLWRTGEETQYF | TGTGCCACCAGCAGAGATCTATGGAGGACAGGGGAAGAGACCCAGTACTTC
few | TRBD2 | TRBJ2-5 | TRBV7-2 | CASSGLAGGPGETQYF | TGTGCCAGCAGCGGACTAGCGGGGGGGCCGGGTGAGACCCAGTACTTC
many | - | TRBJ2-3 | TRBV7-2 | CASGKGDTDTQYF | TGTGCCAGCGGCAAGGGAGACACAGATACGCAGTATTTT
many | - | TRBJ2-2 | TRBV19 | CASSGGELFF | TGTGCCAGCTCAGGCGGGGAGCTGTTTTTT
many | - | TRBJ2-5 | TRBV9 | CASSFRSQETQYF | TGTGCCAGCAGCTTCAGATCCCAAGAGACCCAGTACTTC
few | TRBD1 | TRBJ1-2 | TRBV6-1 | CAGGTAWGYTF | TGTGCCGGAGGGACAGCCTGGGGCTACACCTTC
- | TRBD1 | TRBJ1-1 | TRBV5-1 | CATGRDRGTEAFF | TGCGCCACGGGACGCGACAGGGGCACTGAAGCTTTCTTT
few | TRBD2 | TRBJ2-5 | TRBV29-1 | CSVPLAGGLETQYF | TGCAGCGTGCCGCTAGCGGGGGGATTGGAGACCCAGTACTTC
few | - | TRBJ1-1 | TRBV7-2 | CASTHGQMNTEAFF | TGTGCCAGCACCCACGGACAGATGAACACTGAAGCTTTCTTT
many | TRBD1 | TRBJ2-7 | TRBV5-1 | CASSLGDRGEQYF | TGCGCCAGCAGCTTGGGGGACAGGGGCGAGCAGTACTTC
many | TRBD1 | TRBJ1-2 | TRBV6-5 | CASSLTGGLYGYTF | TGTGCCAGCAGTCTGACAGGGGGCTTATATGGCTACACCTTC
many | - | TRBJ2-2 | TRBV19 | CASYVTNTGELFF | TGTGCCAGCTACGTTACGAACACCGGGGAGCTGTTTTTT
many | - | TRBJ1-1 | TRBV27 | CASSLGPRGDTEAFF | TGTGCCAGCAGTTTGGGGCCCCGGGGGGACACTGAAGCTTTCTTT
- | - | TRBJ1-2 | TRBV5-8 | CASSSPETADYGYTF | TGTGCCAGCAGCTCCCCAGAGACAGCAGACTATGGCTACACCTTC